This entry lists 26 T cell receptor beta chains sequenced from one sample in a study of OX40 agonist ivuxolimab in advanced cancers. Assay: immunoSEQ multiplex PCR; the TCRdb copy retains only in-frame clones and omits some. The table has about 43,000 clones, just over 90% seen once. The source was CD4+ or CD8+ T cells sorted from blood, collected in a trial of the OX40 agonist ivuxolimab. The receptors come from an adult with an advanced solid tumor such as melanoma, head and neck, liver or kidney cancer.

The rearrangement links TRBV4-1 to TRBJ2-5; 9 nucleotides line up with TRBD2. The CDR3 loop spans 15 amino acids. With V trimmed by 2 bases and J by 5 bases, 6 bases remained unmatched. CDR1 is MGHRA and CDR2 is YSYEKL in the germline V gene. The CDR3 reads CASSQTGLAWETQYF. The CDR3 region has the DNA TGCGCCAGCAGCCAAACCGGACTAGCGTGGGAGACCCAGTACTTC.

This chain connects TRBV11-2 to TRBJ2-5; D gene unclear. The CDR3 sequence is 14 residues long. Germline CDR1 SGHAT, CDR2 FQNNGV. Trimming removed 2 bases from V and 0 bases from J, with 7 bases in between. The CDR3 DNA reads TGTGCCAGCAGCTTACTAGTGGACCAAGAGACCCAGTACTTC. This encodes CASSLLVDQETQYF.

V is TRBV14 and J is TRBJ2-2; D is possibly TRBD2 (6 bases). Germline loops: CDR1 SGHDN, CDR2 FVKESK. CDR3 size: 13 residues. The V gene lost 1 base and the J gene lost 7 bases, with 7 bases spanning the gap. CDR3 region: CASSQVGGGELFF. The CDR3 nucleotides are TGTGCCAGCAGCCAAGTCGGGGGCGGGGAGCTGTTTTTT.

The gene calls are TRBV19 and TRBJ2-7; TRBD1 agrees at 11 bases. CDR3 length equals 14 residues. Germline CDR1 reads LNHDA; CDR2 reads SQIVND (reference sequence). V was pared by 5 bases and J by 5 bases, with 5 bases of the junction left unmatched. The chain's CDR3 is CASSPRDRGNEQYF. The CDR3 nucleotides are TGTGCCAGTAGTCCCCGGGACAGGGGGAACGAGCAGTACTTC.

There are a few counts of this clone. This chain connects TRBV7-9 to TRBJ2-7, with D uncertain. CDR1 and CDR2 from the germline V gene are SEHNR and FQNEAQ (reference sequence). Trimming pared 5 bases from V and 0 bases from J, leaving 5 bases between. CDR3 length: 12 amino acids. The CDR3 region has the DNA TGTGCCAGCAGCCCCAACTCCTACGAGCAGTACTTC. This translates into CASSPNSYEQYF.

The chain has TRBV27 and TRBJ2-3, with D unclear. The CDR3 totals 13 residues. Germline V gene sequence: CDR1 MNHEY, CDR2 SMNVEV (reference sequence). The V end was cut by 6 bases, the J end by 1 base, with 8 bases between. The CDR3 region is CASSLAGTDTQYF. The CDR3 region has the DNA TGTGCCAGCAGCCTTGCAGGCACAGATACGCAGTATTTT.

This clone has only a few counts. J is TRBJ2-7 and V is TRBV7-2, with D possibly TRBD1 on 5 matching bases. Germline loops: CDR1 SGHTA, CDR2 FQGNSA. V was cut by 0 bases and J by 4 bases, with 10 bases left in between. This CDR3 spans 14 amino acids. The CDR3 sequence: CASSLAGRDYEQYF. CDR3 DNA sequence: TGTGCCAGCAGCTTAGCGGGCAGGGATTACGAGCAGTACTTC.

The chain couples TRBV5-4 to TRBJ2-7; tentatively, D is TRBD1 or TRBD2 (6 bases each). The V end lost 3 bases, the J end lost 7 bases, and 26 bases lay between the germline ends. Germline CDR1 is SGHNT and CDR2 is YYREEE (reference sequence). The CDR3 extends over 17 amino acids. The CDR3 DNA reads TGTGCCAGCAGCTGGGCCTTTGAGGGGGGTCAAAATGTAGAGCAGTACTTC. Translation gives CASSWAFEGGQNVEQYF.

CDR3 amino acids: CASSGGPTEAFF. The CDR3, as DNA: TGTGCCAGCAGCGGGGGCCCCACTGAAGCTTTCTTT. V usage is TRBV7-9 and J usage is TRBJ1-1; maybe TRBD1 (6 bases). The CDR3 length is 12 residues. Germline assignment: CDR1 SEHNR and CDR2 FQNEAQ (reference sequence). V was pared by 5 bases and J by 4 bases, with 8 bases between.

Here the CDR3 reads CASSGEGQRPYEQYF. In DNA form, the CDR3 reads TGTGCCAGCAGTGGTGAGGGGCAGAGACCCTACGAGCAGTACTTC. The chain links TRBV2 to TRBJ2-7, with D possibly called TRBD1 or TRBD2 (5 bases each). This CDR3 comprises 15 residues. Germline V lookup: CDR1 SNHLY, CDR2 FYNNEI. V lost 4 bases and J 2 bases, leaving 15 bases between the germline ends.

The CDR3 coding sequence is TGTGCCAGCAGCTGGTCCGGGGAGCTGTTTTTT. It is translated as CASSWSGELFF. The chain employs TRBV7-9 and TRBJ2-2; the D is unclear. V lost 4 bases and J 6 bases, leaving 3 bases between the germline ends. Germline V lookup: CDR1 SEHNR, CDR2 FQNEAQ (reference sequence). CDR3 size: 11 residues.

V gene TRBV10-3 combines with J gene TRBJ1-2; 7 nucleotides align to TRBD1. Trimming removed 0 bases from V and 4 bases from J; junction bases left unmatched: 5. This CDR3 has 15 amino acids. Germline CDR1 ENHRY, CDR2 SYGVKD. The CDR3 DNA is TGTGCCATCAGTGAGTCGGGGCAGGGGGTCTATGGCTACACCTTC. Its protein is CAISESGQGVYGYTF.

The chain carries TRBV27 and TRBJ2-7; 8 bases match TRBD2. Germline trimming cut 2 bases from V and 7 bases from J; bases unmatched to any gene: 4. Germline CDR1 and CDR2: MNHEY and SMNVEV (reference sequence). CDR3 length: 13 amino acids. CDR3 sequence (DNA): TGTGCCAGCAGTTTAGGTATAGCGGGAGAGCAGTACTTC. It specifies CASSLGIAGEQYF.

V usage is TRBV19 and J usage is TRBJ1-6; D call uncertain. Trimming left V 3 bases short and J 3 bases short, with 9 bases between. Germline CDR1 LNHDA, CDR2 SQIVND (reference sequence). The CDR3 consists of 15 residues. The CDR3 reads CASSMGSHYNSPLHF. CDR3 nucleotides: TGTGCCAGTAGTATGGGCAGCCACTATAATTCACCCCTCCACTTT.

Points on this clone: The germline gene is not matched at one end of the junction; a read error may be the cause. V and J are TRBV13 and TRBJ2-2; a possible D gene is TRBD2 (6 bases). Germline values: CDR1 PRHDT, CDR2 FYEKMQ (reference sequence). This CDR3 has 14 residues. The CDR3 DNA follows: TGTGCCAGCAGCGACCGCTACTTCACCGGGGGGCTGTTTTTT. Residues: CASSDRYFTGGLFF.

This clone is a singleton in its sample. This chain connects TRBV2 to TRBJ2-1, with D perhaps matching TRBD2 (5 bases). The CDR3 sequence is 15 residues long. Germline V CDR1 and CDR2: SNHLY, FYNNEI. Trimming stripped 0 bases from V and 3 bases from J, with 9 bases between. For the CDR3, the DNA is TGTGCCAGCAGTGAAGCTTCCGGACTCTACAATGAGCAGTTCTTC. As protein: CASSEASGLYNEQFF.

The J gene is TRBJ2-7, the V gene TRBV7-8; perhaps TRBD2 as D (6 bases). V shed 5 bases and J shed 0 bases, with 11 bases lying between them. Per germline, CDR1 SGHVS and CDR2 FQNEAQ. The CDR3 is made up of 14 amino acids. In DNA, the CDR3 is TGTGCCAGCAGCGCCTTCGGGAGCTCCTACGAGCAGTACTTC. The encoded protein is CASSAFGSSYEQYF.

The genes are TRBV14 and TRBJ2-5, with D hard to call. The length of the CDR3 is 16 residues. Germline CDR1 is SGHDN and CDR2 is FVKESK. The germline V and J ends were trimmed by 0 bases and 0 bases, with 11 bases remaining between them. This CDR3 reads CASSQDTSWYQETQYF. The CDR3 coding sequence is TGTGCCAGCAGCCAAGATACCAGTTGGTACCAAGAGACCCAGTACTTC.

The gene calls are TRBV15 and TRBJ2-3; D perhaps matches TRBD1 (5 bases). The CDR3 loop spans 16 amino acids. Germline values: CDR1 LNHNV, CDR2 YYDKDF (reference sequence). The ends were cut back, 5 bases at V and 4 bases at J, with 19 bases in the middle. The chain's CDR3 is CATSSEPPIGADTQYF. The DNA for the CDR3 is TGTGCCACCAGCTCCGAACCCCCTATAGGGGCAGATACGCAGTATTTT. Combining the CDR3 with reference TRBV15 and TRBJ2-3 gives the whole variable domain DAMVIQNPRYQVTQFGKPVTLSCSQTLNHNVMYWYQQKSSQAPKLLFHYYDKDFNNEADTPDNFQSRRPNTSFCFLDIRSPGLGDTAMYLCATSSEPPIGADTQYFGPGTRLTVL.

The chain recombines TRBV2 with TRBJ2-5, with 8 bases identical to TRBD2. Trimming removed 6 bases from V and 5 bases from J; junction bases left unmatched: 8. There are 14 residues in the CDR3. Germline assignment: CDR1 SNHLY and CDR2 FYNNEI. CDR3 in amino acids: CASRPAGGRETQYF. The CDR3 DNA sequence: TGTGCCAGCAGGCCTGCGGGGGGCCGGGAGACCCAGTACTTC.

The gene calls are TRBV28 and TRBJ1-5; 7 bases line up with TRBD1. J gave up 6 bases and V 5 bases, and 7 bases lay outside the gene matches. The germline V gene has CDR1 MDHEN and CDR2 SYDVKM. The CDR3 totals 14 residues. DNA of the CDR3: TGTGCCAGCAGTCTGGGACAGAGTACTCAGCCCCAGCATTTT. Its protein product is CASSLGQSTQPQHF. Complete variable domain (other parts from reference TRBV28 and TRBJ1-5): DVKVTQSSRYLVKRTGEKVFLECVQDMDHENMFWYRQDPGLGLRLIYFSYDVKMKEKGDIPEGYSVSREKKERFSLILESASTNQTSMYLCASSLGQSTQPQHFGDGTRLSIL.

The sample holds a few counts of this clone. The chain employs TRBV4-1 and TRBJ2-7; 11 bases are shared with TRBD1. J lost 4 bases, V lost 5 bases, and 7 bases had no gene match. Germline V gene lookup returns CDR1 MGHRA and CDR2 YSYEKL. This CDR3 spans 15 amino acids. CDR3 coding DNA: TGCGCCAGCAGCGGCCGGACAGGGGGCTTTTACGAGCAGTACTTC. It translates to CASSGRTGGFYEQYF.

The CDR3 DNA follows: TGTGCCAGCAGCCAGGAAAAGGGATATAGCACAGATACGCAGTATTTT. As protein: CASSQEKGYSTDTQYF. This chain connects TRBV4-2 to TRBJ2-3; no reliable D call. This CDR3 comprises 16 residues. V dropped 3 bases and J dropped 0 bases, with 13 bases sitting between them. CDR1 LGHNA and CDR2 YNFKEQ come from the germline V gene.

This sequence joins TRBV4-1 and TRBJ2-1; D unclear. Trimming took off 0 bases at V and 8 bases at J, with 11 bases between the two ends. This CDR3 is 14 amino acids long. Germline-derived CDR1 and CDR2 are MGHRA and YSYEKL. The chain's CDR3 is CASSQDEYKYEQFF. CDR3 nucleotide sequence: TGCGCCAGCAGCCAAGATGAATATAAATATGAGCAGTTCTTC.

V and J are TRBV9 and TRBJ1-5, with D unclear. Germline V gene data show CDR1 as SGDLS and CDR2 as YYNGEE. This CDR3 comprises 14 residues. The V and J ends lost 0 bases and 7 bases respectively, with 11 bases between them. The CDR3 nucleotides read TGTGCCAGCAGCGTAGCAGGCAGTCCACAGCCCCAGCATTTT. Translated, it gives CASSVAGSPQPQHF. Based on the CDR3 plus reference TRBV9 and TRBJ1-5, the full variable domain is DSGVTQTPKHLITATGQRVTLRCSPRSGDLSVYWYQQSLDQGLQFLIQYYNGEERAKGNILERFSAQQFPDLHSELNLSSLELGDSALYFCASSVAGSPQPQHFGDGTRLSIL.

This clone was seen only once. The chain uses TRBV25-1 and TRBJ2-3; the D is unclear. Per germline, CDR1 MGHDK and CDR2 SYGVNS. V lost 8 bases and J 10 bases, leaving 22 bases between the germline ends. The CDR3 is made up of 14 amino acids. The CDR3 DNA reads as TGTGCCAGCGGACCAACCGGGCCGTCACCCTCGCAGTATTTT. As protein: CASGPTGPSPSQYF.